One T cell receptor (beta chain) is described in this entry. Individuals aged 18 to 89 years were recruited from about two dozen US areas. Cohorts were assigned according to the clinical history that participants reported. Using immunoSEQ multiplex PCR, the repertoire was profiled, and TCRdb retains in-frame clones only, with some absent. Of around 200,000 clones listed, 86% were seen once; the top ten hold 3.1%. These data belong to a study of blood T cell repertoires in COVID-19. Study in general: The samples span acute and convalescent COVID-19 from the United States, Italy and Spain.

The source is a woman in her forties or fifties in a cohort exposed to, infected with or recovered from COVID-19 (not recorded which). The sequenced sample was PBMCs or T cells enriched from blood (not recorded which).

CDR3 nucleotide sequence: TGTGCCACCAGGGATCCAGGGAGGGAGACTGAAGCTTTCTTT. Translation gives CATRDPGRETEAFF. The chain employs TRBV24-1 and TRBJ1-1; possibly TRBD1 for D (5 bases). This CDR3 is built from 14 residues. The germline gives CDR1 KGHDR, CDR2 SFDVKD. V lost 7 bases, J lost 5 bases, and 16 bases lay in between.